The present TCR beta chain was sequenced within a study of blood T cells in healthy people across ages. PCR was performed a second time for about 6 to 12 cycles using a sample-barcoded 5' primer and a J-beta primer mix. TCRdb called the 5' RACE reads again in MiXCR, with one record for every CDR3 protein. The profile shows around 710,000 distinct CDR3 sequences, about 40% of them singletons. The donors, healthy Caucasians from Russia, were aged roughly 6 to 90. Extracted total RNA amounted to at least 5.5 micrograms for each sample. CDR1 is SGHTA and CDR2 is FQGTGA in the germline V gene. The CDR3 spans 15 residues. The ends lost 2 bases at V and 4 bases at J; junction bases unmatched: 2. This clonotype was counted ten times or more.

This TCR derives from a woman aged 55-69 years in good health. J is TRBJ2-1 and V is TRBV7-3; 10 nucleotides align to TRBD2. Input material: blood. CDR3 DNA: TGTGCCAGCAGCTTACTAGCGGGGGTGTACAATGAGCAGTTCTTC. It specifies CASSLLAGVYNEQFF.